The clone carrying this T cell receptor (beta chain) was seen ten or more times. Its antigen is undetermined. V was pared by 4 bases and J by 4 bases, with 2 bases between. Germline-derived CDR1 and CDR2 are MNHNS and SASEGT. The CDR3 is 12 residues long. These data originate in a study of T cells after yellow fever vaccination. Universal primer sites and UMIs were introduced during 5'RACE template-switching synthesis of TCR cDNA. Each CDR3 protein gets one entry after TCRdb re-called the 5' RACE reads with MiXCR. Among around 63,000 distinct CDR3 sequences listed, 6.5% to 8% were seen once. Regarding the study as a whole: Most clones from primary vaccination resurfaced after the booster (around 97% CD4, 88% CD8). From the bulk population, abundant clonotypes could contaminate and appear within FACS-sorted repertoires. A faster peak, day 5 versus 15, was reached by the weaker secondary response.

The sample in question was CD8+ T cells sorted from PBMCs, obtained 15 days after the yellow fever booster vaccination. The source is a young man who received the YFV17D yellow fever vaccine. This sequence joins TRBV6-1 and TRBJ2-6, with D hard to call. The CDR3 bases are TGTGCCAGCAGTGGGGGGGCCAACGTCCTGACTTTC. Residues: CASSGGANVLTF.